The present T cell receptor beta chain was sequenced within a study of early T cells in non-severe SARS-CoV-2 infection. Study-wide background: Sequencing targeted bulk RNA from unsorted whole blood, leaving chains unpaired.

V was clipped by 0 bases and J by 2 bases, with 9 bases between them. CDR1 is SGDLS and CDR2 is YYNGEE in the germline V gene. The CDR3 contains 16 residues. The TCR library protocol was used to attach unique molecular identifiers. These identifiers were attached to individual cDNA molecules. TCRdb processed the 5' RACE reads anew with MiXCR; each CDR3 protein has one entry. The table shows 25,000 to 35,000 distinct CDR3 sequences, with around 5.8% occurring only once. The sample consisted of whole blood, taken at baseline. The clonotype was recovered from an adult who was a healthcare worker with PCR-confirmed SARS-CoV-2 infection or an uninfected control (not recorded which). V and J are TRBV9 and TRBJ2-6; unclear D gene. As DNA, the CDR3 is TGTGCCAGCAGCGTAGCTACTTGGGCTGGGGCCAACGTCCTGACTTTC. Encoded protein: CASSVATWAGANVLTF. Complete variable domain (other parts from reference TRBV9 and TRBJ2-6): DSGVTQTPKHLITATGQRVTLRCSPRSGDLSVYWYQQSLDQGLQFLIQYYNGEERAKGNILERFSAQQFPDLHSELNLSSLELGDSALYFCASSVATWAGANVLTFGAGSRLTVL.